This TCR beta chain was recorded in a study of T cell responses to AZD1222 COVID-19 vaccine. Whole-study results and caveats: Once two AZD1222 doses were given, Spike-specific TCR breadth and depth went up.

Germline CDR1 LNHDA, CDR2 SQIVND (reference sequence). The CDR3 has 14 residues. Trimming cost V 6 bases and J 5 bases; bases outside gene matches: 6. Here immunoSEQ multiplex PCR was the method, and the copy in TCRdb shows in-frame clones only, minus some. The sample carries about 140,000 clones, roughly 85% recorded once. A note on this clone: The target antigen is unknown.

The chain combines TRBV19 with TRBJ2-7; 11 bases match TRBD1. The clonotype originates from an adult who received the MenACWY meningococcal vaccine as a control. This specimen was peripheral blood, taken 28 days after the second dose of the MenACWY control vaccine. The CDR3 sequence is CASRGDRGRNEQYF. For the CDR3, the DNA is TGTGCCAGTAGAGGGGACAGGGGGAGAAACGAGCAGTACTTC.